The present TCR beta chain was sequenced within a study of CD8+ T cells in alopecia areata. In the study overall: Administration of oral tofacitinib to treated patients was at 5 to 10 mg twice daily.

This sample's treatment: oral pan-JAK inhibitor, 5-10 mg twice daily. cDNA prepared by RNA extraction and subsequent reverse transcription served as the template for sequencing. Here immunoSEQ multiplex PCR was the method, and the copy in TCRdb shows in-frame clones only, minus some. This table has 150,000 to 200,000 clones, less than 70% appearing once. The CDR3 has 15 amino acids. Germline loops: CDR1 MNHEY, CDR2 SVGAGI. The ends lost 5 bases at V and 1 base at J; junction bases unmatched: 6. The clonotype was recovered from a human donor with alopecia areata. The specimen was CD4+ T cells sorted from blood, collected at week 24, from a patient treated with tofacitinib. The V gene is TRBV6-5, the J gene TRBJ2-5; 8 bases line up with TRBD1. As DNA, the CDR3 is TGTGCCAGCAGTGCTCTGCAGGGGGCCCAAGAGACCCAGTACTTC. Its translation is CASSALQGAQETQYF.